The 29 T cell receptor beta chains in this list originate from one sample, sequenced in a study of cytomegalovirus exposure and HLA in healthy donors. It was with 60 Vbeta and 13 Jbeta primers that the PCR ran. Sequencing was performed with immunoSEQ multiplex PCR; in TCRdb, only in-frame clones are kept and a portion is missing. Of around 92,000 clones detected, over 80% appear once; the ten largest clones hold 3% to 4%. Material: PBMCs. These TCRs come from a female donor in good health and CMV-seropositive.

This chain connects TRBV2 to TRBJ1-4, with D possibly matching TRBD1 (6 bases). The V end lost 6 bases, the J end lost 0 bases, and 14 bases lay between the germline ends. Germline V gene data show CDR1 as SNHLY and CDR2 as FYNNEI. CDR3 length equals 16 residues. The CDR3 loop reads CASSPGHSTTNEKLFF. The CDR3 DNA sequence: TGTGCCAGCAGCCCGGGACATTCGACAACTAATGAAAAACTGTTTTTT.

The chain carries TRBV5-1 and TRBJ2-1, with 12 nucleotides matching TRBD1. V gave up 4 bases and J gave up 1 base; unmatched junction bases: 9. Germline CDR1 SGHRS, CDR2 YFSETQ. The CDR3 has 18 residues. The CDR3 DNA reads TGCGCCAGCAGCAGGGGACAGGGGGCAGCTAGTTCCTACAATGAGCAGTTCTTC. This codes for CASSRGQGAASSYNEQFF.

The chain joins TRBV6-5 to TRBJ2-1; D not resolved. V gave up 2 bases and J gave up 4 bases, with 15 bases separating them. The CDR3 extends over 16 amino acids. Germline V gene sequence: CDR1 MNHEY, CDR2 SVGAGI. CDR3 sequence: CASSYPPRCDYNEQFF. The CDR3 region has the DNA TGTGCCAGCAGTTACCCCCCCCGTTGCGATTACAATGAGCAGTTCTTC.

The chain uses TRBV19 and TRBJ1-1; D is perhaps TRBD1 (6 bases). CDR3 length equals 15 residues. CDR1 and CDR2 from the germline V gene are LNHDA and SQIVND (reference sequence). V shed 3 bases and J shed 1 base, with 12 bases lying between them. CDR3 bases: TGTGCCAGTAGTATGTCAGGGGCTAGGAACACTGAAGCTTTCTTT. This translates into CASSMSGARNTEAFF.

The chain combines TRBV2 with TRBJ2-1, with TRBD2 matching 8 bases. The germline V gene encodes CDR1 SNHLY and CDR2 FYNNEI. Trimming removed 5 bases from V and 9 bases from J; junction bases left unmatched: 12. CDR3 size: 15 residues. CDR3 amino acids: CASSTPGGVGGEQFF. Here the CDR3 DNA reads TGTGCCAGCAGTACCCCCGGGGGGGTGGGGGGTGAGCAGTTCTTC.

The gene calls are TRBV19 and TRBJ2-6; 9 positions match TRBD1. Germline V gene data show CDR1 as LNHDA and CDR2 as SQIVND (reference sequence). The CDR3 runs to 18 residues. V was pared by 2 bases and J by 5 bases, with 10 bases of the junction left unmatched. The CDR3 protein is CASSIQTGTGIWANVLTF. The CDR3 coding sequence is TGTGCCAGTAGTATACAGACCGGGACAGGGATCTGGGCCAACGTCCTGACTTTC.

This chain uses TRBV5-1 with TRBJ2-3; the D gene is possibly TRBD2 (5 bases). This CDR3 region has 14 residues. V dropped 6 bases and J dropped 0 bases, with 11 bases sitting between them. Germline CDR1 and CDR2: SGHRS and YFSETQ. The CDR3 loop reads CASKEDSSTDTQYF. The CDR3 DNA reads TGCGCCAGCAAGGAGGACTCTAGCACAGATACGCAGTATTTT.

The rearrangement uses TRBV19 and TRBJ2-1; perhaps TRBD2 as D (6 bases). The germline V gene encodes CDR1 LNHDA and CDR2 SQIVND (reference sequence). The CDR3 totals 14 residues. V was trimmed by 3 bases and J by 7 bases, leaving 13 bases between them. The DNA of the CDR3 is TGTGCCAGTAGTATCCTGGCGGGGATTAATGAGCAGTTCTTC. Translated: CASSILAGINEQFF.

This sequence joins TRBV6-5 and TRBJ2-5, with 7 bases that match TRBD2. The CDR3 contains 15 residues. Germline trimming cut 5 bases from V and 3 bases from J; bases unmatched to any gene: 9. Germline values: CDR1 MNHEY, CDR2 SVGAGI. CDR3 DNA sequence: TGTGCCAGCAGTCCCCGGGACTACAATGAAGAGACCCAGTACTTC. It codes for CASSPRDYNEETQYF.

This chain uses TRBV6-1 with TRBJ2-7, with D possibly being TRBD2 (6 bases). This CDR3 is 16 amino acids long. Germline CDR1 reads MNHNS; CDR2 reads SASEGT. Trimming pared 2 bases from V and 6 bases from J, leaving 20 bases between. In DNA form, the CDR3 reads TGTGCCAGCAGTGAACTGGCCCCGGCTAGCGCCCCCGAGCAGTACTTC. Translating it yields CASSELAPASAPEQYF.

This clone showed up just a few times. J is TRBJ1-1 and V is TRBV4-2; unclear D gene. The CDR3 loop spans 14 amino acids. V was cut by 0 bases and J by 3 bases, with 8 bases left in between. CDR1 is LGHNA and CDR2 is YNFKEQ in the germline V gene. CDR3 residues: CASSQDWRDTEAFF. For the CDR3, the DNA is TGTGCCAGCAGCCAAGATTGGAGGGACACTGAAGCTTTCTTT.

The chain recombines TRBV5-1 with TRBJ2-1; D might be TRBD1 (5 bases). The germline V gene encodes CDR1 SGHRS and CDR2 YFSETQ. This CDR3 has 15 residues. Deletions cut 0 bases from V and 9 bases from J, with 16 bases between. The CDR3 region has the DNA TGCGCCAGCAGCTTGGGCAACAGTCAAAGGGGTGAGCAGTTCTTC. This codes for CASSLGNSQRGEQFF.

The chain uses TRBV7-9 and TRBJ1-3, with D possibly TRBD1 on 6 matching bases. V was cut by 5 bases and J by 1 base, with 12 bases left in between. The CDR3 is 15 residues long. CDR1 is SEHNR, CDR2 FQNEAQ, per germline (reference sequence). This CDR3 reads CASSRSRGSGNTIYF. The CDR3, as DNA: TGTGCCAGCAGCCGTTCCAGGGGTTCTGGAAACACCATATATTTT.

The V and J genes are TRBV12-5 and TRBJ2-2, with no clear D. In germline, CDR1 is LGHNT, CDR2 FRNRAP. V was shortened by 2 bases and J by 6 bases, with 10 bases between the two germline ends. The CDR3 spans 14 residues. CDR3 nucleotide sequence: TGTGCTAGTGGTTTGTGGGCAGACCCCGGGGAGCTGTTTTTT. It yields the protein CASGLWADPGELFF.

The chain recombines TRBV14 with TRBJ2-7, with D tentatively TRBD2 (6 bases). Trimming stripped 4 bases from V and 8 bases from J, with 21 bases between. This CDR3 is 15 amino acids long. Per the germline V gene, CDR1 is SGHDN and CDR2 is FVKESK. This CDR3 is CASSLAREPRVQQYF. The DNA for the CDR3 is TGTGCCAGCAGCCTTGCCCGGGAGCCCAGGGTGCAGCAGTACTTC.

The V and J genes are TRBV9 and TRBJ2-7; D remains unclear. This CDR3 is built from 14 residues. With 0 bases removed from V and 0 bases from J, the gap between germline ends came to 7 bases. Germline V gives CDR1 SGDLS, CDR2 YYNGEE. The CDR3 loop is CASSVVGDSYEQYF. The CDR3 coding sequence is TGTGCCAGCAGCGTAGTCGGAGACTCCTACGAGCAGTACTTC. Complete variable domain (other parts from reference TRBV9 and TRBJ2-7): DSGVTQTPKHLITATGQRVTLRCSPRSGDLSVYWYQQSLDQGLQFLIQYYNGEERAKGNILERFSAQQFPDLHSELNLSSLELGDSALYFCASSVVGDSYEQYFGPGTRLTVT.

The rearrangement uses TRBV27 and TRBJ1-1; D remains unclear. Per the germline V gene, CDR1 is MNHEY and CDR2 is SMNVEV (reference sequence). Trimming removed 0 bases at V and 6 bases at J, with 11 bases between. CDR3 length equals 14 residues. This chain's CDR3 is CASSLSGGRAEAFF. The CDR3 DNA follows: TGTGCCAGCAGTTTATCTGGAGGAAGAGCTGAAGCTTTCTTT.

This chain links TRBV28 with TRBJ2-2, with 7 bases identical to TRBD1. The V gene's germline CDR1 is MDHEN and CDR2 SYDVKM. There are 18 residues in the CDR3. The trim removed 6 bases at V and 3 bases at J, leaving 16 bases unmatched. The chain's CDR3 is CASRPNGQGVRDTGELFF. The CDR3 nucleotides are TGTGCCAGCAGACCTAACGGGCAGGGGGTGAGGGACACCGGGGAGCTGTTTTTT.

The rearrangement uses TRBV4-1 and TRBJ1-4; 8 nucleotides align to TRBD1. The length of the CDR3 is 14 residues. The V segment lost 5 bases and the J segment 6 bases; nucleotides outside the gene matches: 5. Germline V CDR1 and CDR2: MGHRA, YSYEKL. The DNA for the CDR3 is TGCGCCAGCAGCTCCCAGGGGGCCGATGAAAAACTGTTTTTT. Its protein product is CASSSQGADEKLFF.

V gene TRBV28 combines with J gene TRBJ2-1; TRBD1 matches 7 bases. This CDR3 is 13 amino acids long. Losses at the gene ends were 8 bases for V and 1 base for J; bases not matched to a gene: 2. CDR1 and CDR2 from the germline V gene are MDHEN and SYDVKM. CDR3: CASGTVSYNEQFF. CDR3 bases: TGTGCCAGCGGGACAGTTTCCTACAATGAGCAGTTCTTC. Drawing the rest from reference TRBV28 and TRBJ2-1, the complete variable domain is DVKVTQSSRYLVKRTGEKVFLECVQDMDHENMFWYRQDPGLGLRLIYFSYDVKMKEKGDIPEGYSVSREKKERFSLILESASTNQTSMYLCASGTVSYNEQFFGPGTRLTVL.

V usage is TRBV7-9 and J usage is TRBJ2-5; D unclear. Looked up from germline, CDR1 is SEHNR and CDR2 is FQNEAQ (reference sequence). Between the trimmed V and J ends, which lost 2 bases and 5 bases, there was a span of 15 bases. The CDR3 has 15 amino acids. CDR3: CASSLSPGPRETQYF. The CDR3 bases are TGTGCCAGCAGCTTATCCCCAGGCCCCCGCGAGACCCAGTACTTC.

This clone was counted a few times. V gene TRBV5-1 combines with J gene TRBJ1-1, with D tentatively TRBD1 (5 bases). In germline, CDR1 is SGHRS, CDR2 YFSETQ. V was shortened by 4 bases and J by 4 bases, with 11 bases between the two germline ends. The CDR3 runs 13 residues. This CDR3 is CASSPTVATEAFF. The CDR3 DNA reads as TGCGCCAGCAGCCCGACAGTGGCCACTGAAGCTTTCTTT.

The chain carries TRBV5-6 and TRBJ1-5; 7 bases map to TRBD1. Germline V gene lookup returns CDR1 SGHDT and CDR2 YYEEEE. The CDR3 runs 16 residues. V lost 4 bases, J lost 3 bases, and 10 bases stayed unmatched. Here the CDR3 reads CASSAAPTGFNQPQHF. The CDR3 DNA reads as TGTGCCAGCAGCGCGGCCCCGACAGGGTTCAATCAGCCCCAGCATTTT.

V and J are TRBV2 and TRBJ2-7, with TRBD1 as a possible D gene (6 bases). Per germline, CDR1 SNHLY and CDR2 FYNNEI. The CDR3 has 14 residues. Trimming took 9 bases from V and 6 from J, leaving 21 bases between them. This chain's CDR3 is CARETGYGNGEQYF. CDR3 in DNA: TGTGCCAGAGAAACAGGGTACGGCAATGGCGAGCAGTACTTC.

V is TRBV6-6 and J is TRBJ1-5; 8 bases match TRBD1. This CDR3 is built from 14 residues. V lost 6 bases and J lost 7; bases outside the gene matches: 8. Germline assignment: CDR1 MNHNY and CDR2 SVGAGI (reference sequence). The DNA of the CDR3 is TGTGCCAGCAGCCCATCAGGGGGCGCCCAGCCCCAGCATTTT. The encoded protein is CASSPSGGAQPQHF.

This clone is a singleton in its sample. The rearrangement joins TRBV4-1 to TRBJ2-6; perhaps TRBD2 as D (6 bases). Germline CDR1 and CDR2: MGHRA and YSYEKL. The CDR3 runs 17 residues. The V end lost 1 base, the J end lost 1 base, and 11 bases lay between the germline ends. As DNA, the CDR3 is TGCGCCAGCAGCCAAGTTGGGACTGCGTCTGGGGCCAACGTCCTGACTTTC. Translating gives CASSQVGTASGANVLTF.

The rearrangement joins TRBV7-9 to TRBJ1-2; 8 bases fit TRBD1. Per the germline V gene, CDR1 is SEHNR and CDR2 is FQNEAQ (reference sequence). The CDR3 loop spans 12 amino acids. Unmatched junction bases numbered 5, after V lost 6 bases and J lost 8 bases. The CDR3 reads CASSRQGKGYTF. DNA of the CDR3: TGTGCCAGCAGTCGACAGGGGAAGGGCTACACCTTC.

V and J are TRBV7-2 and TRBJ2-3; 11 nucleotides line up with TRBD2. The CDR3 loop spans 19 amino acids. The germline V gene has CDR1 SGHTA and CDR2 FQGNSA. Trimming cost V 1 base and J 5 bases; bases outside gene matches: 14. The CDR3 DNA follows: TGTGCCAGCAGCTTAGATCTTAGCGGGGGGGCTTTAACAGGAGATACGCAGTATTTT. Its protein is CASSLDLSGGALTGDTQYF.

The chain couples TRBV15 to TRBJ2-1; 10 nucleotides align to TRBD2. This CDR3 region has 20 residues. Unmatched junction bases numbered 11, after V lost 0 bases and J lost 0 bases. CDR1 and CDR2 (germline): LNHNV, YYDKDF (reference sequence). CDR3 protein: CATSRDLVLLAGDSYNEQFF. CDR3 sequence (DNA): TGTGCCACCAGCAGAGATCTTGTTTTGCTAGCGGGGGACTCCTACAATGAGCAGTTCTTC.